The 25 T cell receptor beta chains reported below all come from one sample, sequenced in a study of blood T cells in healthy people across ages. Alongside a J-beta primer mix, a sample-barcoded 5' primer served in a second PCR lasting about 6 to 11 cycles. From the 5' RACE reads, TCRdb called clonotypes with MiXCR, one entry per CDR3 protein. The sample includes just under 900,000 distinct CDR3 sequences, more than 25% of them seen just once. Sequencing was done on a sample of blood. Receptors originate from a woman aged 80 or over in good health.

This clonotype has at least ten counts. This chain connects TRBV7-2 to TRBJ2-6, with D hard to call. Trimming removed 10 bases at V and 1 base at J, with 5 bases between. There are 12 residues in the CDR3. Germline lookup yields CDR1 SGHTA and CDR2 FQGNSA. The CDR3 loop reads CAIPSGANVLTF. CDR3 in DNA: TGTGCCATTCCATCTGGGGCCAACGTCCTGACTTTC.

As concerns this clonotype: Lacking the conserved final phenylalanine or tryptophan, this CDR3 likely reflects a read error. The CDR3 here is CASTGGDRGRNSPLHL. In DNA, the CDR3 is TGTGCCAGCACCGGGGGGGACAGGGGGAGGAATTCACCCCTCCACTTA. V and J are TRBV3-1 and TRBJ1-6, with 11 bases aligning to TRBD1. Trimming at V came to 7 bases and at J to 7 bases, leaving 9 bases not matched to a gene. Germline V gene data show CDR1 as LGHDT and CDR2 as YNNKEL (reference sequence). The CDR3 extends over 16 amino acids.

The chain is built from TRBV10-2 and TRBJ1-1; 7 bases are a match to TRBD1. With 6 bases clipped from V and 7 bases from J, the junction kept 8 bases outside the gene matches. This CDR3 contains 13 residues. Germline V gene sequence: CDR1 WSHSY, CDR2 SAAADI. The CDR3 nucleotides read TGCGCCAGCAGCTTCCAGGGGGGCCATGAAGCTTTCTTT. Protein product: CASSFQGGHEAFF.

The chain has TRBV7-2 and TRBJ2-1, with 8 bases matching TRBD2. Trimming at V came to 6 bases and at J to 6 bases, leaving 7 bases not matched to a gene. Germline V lookup: CDR1 SGHTA, CDR2 FQGNSA. This CDR3 is built from 14 residues. The DNA of the CDR3 is TGTGCCAGCAGAAGAGCGGGAGTCACCAATGAGCAGTTCTTC. As protein: CASRRAGVTNEQFF. Complete variable domain (other parts from reference TRBV7-2 and TRBJ2-1): GAGVSQSPSNKVTEKGKDVELRCDPISGHTALYWYRQSLGQGLEFLIYFQGNSAPDKSGLPSDRFSAERTGGSVSTLTIQRTQQEDSAVYLCASRRAGVTNEQFFGPGTRLTVL.

The chain is built from TRBV27 and TRBJ1-4; TRBD1 matches at 8 bases. The ends lost 4 bases at V and 8 bases at J; junction bases unmatched: 12. The CDR3 extends over 16 amino acids. Germline V gene sequence: CDR1 MNHEY, CDR2 SMNVEV (reference sequence). CDR3 amino acids: CASSSLLRDRLEKLFF. The DNA for the CDR3 is TGTGCCAGCAGTTCACTACTCCGGGACAGGCTGGAAAAACTGTTTTTT.

This clonotype was counted between two and nine times. The V call is TRBV28, the J call TRBJ1-1; tentative D call: TRBD1 (6 bases). This CDR3 spans 16 amino acids. CDR1 and CDR2 (germline): MDHEN, SYDVKM. V shed 7 bases and J shed 2 bases, with 20 bases lying between them. CDR3 nucleotides: TGTGCCAGCATCCTATGGGGGGGGGCGGGAAACACTGAAGCTTTCTTT. It specifies CASILWGGAGNTEAFF.

This clonotype was seen only a few times. A much larger clone differs by one base, so this may be a read error. As DNA, the CDR3 is TGTGCCACCAGCAGATCCCGGACAGGGCCAACTAATGAAAAACGGTTTTTT. It specifies CATSRSRTGPTNEKRFF. V and J are TRBV15 and TRBJ1-4, with 8 nucleotides matching TRBD1. The CDR3 spans 17 residues. Germline loops: CDR1 LNHNV, CDR2 YYDKDF (reference sequence).

This clonotype appeared many times. V usage is TRBV20-1 and J usage is TRBJ2-3; D not certain. V was shortened by 1 base and J by 2 bases, with 7 bases between the two germline ends. This CDR3 contains 13 residues. Germline CDR1 and CDR2: DFQATT and SNEGSKA (reference sequence). CDR3 residues: CSARVPDTDTQYF. CDR3 DNA: TGCAGTGCTAGAGTACCCGACACAGATACGCAGTATTTT.

The chain couples TRBV7-2 to TRBJ2-7; weak D call: TRBD1 (5 bases). The CDR3 contains 15 residues. CDR1 is SGHTA and CDR2 is FQGNSA in the germline V gene. V gave up 5 bases and J gave up 0 bases, with 14 bases separating them. CDR3 sequence reads: CASSLPTVSSYEQYF. The DNA for the CDR3 is TGTGCCAGCAGCCTCCCGACAGTGAGCTCCTACGAGCAGTACTTC.

With respect to this clonotype: A much larger clone lies a single base off, so this may be a read error. The chain couples TRBV5-1 to TRBJ2-7; D possibly corresponds to TRBD2 (7 bases). Matching the DNA end better, TRBJ2-5 makes the J call doubtful. The length of the CDR3 is 16 residues. CDR1 is SGHRS and CDR2 is YFSETQ in the germline V gene. The CDR3 loop is CAGSPVGAGARETQYF. For the CDR3, the DNA is TGCGCCGGCAGCCCCGTCGGTGCGGGGGCGCGTGAGACCCAGTACTTC.

This clonotype has only a few counts. This rearrangement joins TRBV7-2 to TRBJ2-5; no firm D call. V was pared by 1 base and J by 11 bases, with 20 bases between. The CDR3 loop spans 15 amino acids. Germline V gene data show CDR1 as SGHTA and CDR2 as FQGNSA. The CDR3 loop reads CASSLGQARNHEQYF. The DNA of the CDR3 is TGTGCCAGCAGCTTAGGGCAGGCTCGCAACCATGAGCAGTACTTC.

Points on this clonotype: A much larger clonotype is one base distant, so this may be a read error. The chain uses TRBV24-1 and TRBJ2-1; D is unresolved. Germline-derived CDR1 and CDR2 are KGHDR and SFDVKD. This CDR3 is built from 13 residues. CDR3 DNA sequence: TGTGCCACCAGTATAGAAGCATACAATGAGCGGTTCTTC. This gives the protein CATSIEAYNERFF.

This clonotype has only a few counts. A much larger clonotype is one base distant, so this may be a read error. The chain recombines TRBV7-9 with TRBJ2-1; 9 nucleotides agree with TRBD1. Trimming at V came to 5 bases and at J to 10 bases, leaving 12 bases not matched to a gene. Germline CDR1 is SEHNR and CDR2 is FQNEAQ (reference sequence). The CDR3 loop spans 15 amino acids. CDR3 loop: CASSLNRGRGYEQFF. CDR3 nucleotides: TGTGCCAGCAGCCTTAACAGGGGGCGCGGGTACGAGCAGTTCTTC. Drawing the rest from reference TRBV7-9 and TRBJ2-1, the complete variable domain is DTGVSQNPRHKITKRGQNVTFRCDPISEHNRLYWYRQTLGQGPEFLTYFQNEAQLEKSRLLSDRFSAERPKGSFSTLEIQRTEQGDSAMYLCASSLNRGRGYEQFFGPGTRLTVL.

The CDR3: CASSLDRSREGPTDTQYF. DNA of the CDR3: TGTGCCAGCAGCTTAGATAGAAGTCGGGAGGGCCCGACAGATACGCAGTATTTT. The chain recombines TRBV11-2 with TRBJ2-3; TRBD2 matches at 8 bases. The CDR3 contains 18 residues. With 0 bases clipped from V and 3 bases from J, the junction kept 11 bases outside the gene matches. The germline V gene encodes CDR1 SGHAT and CDR2 FQNNGV.

This rearrangement joins TRBV25-1 to TRBJ2-7; a weak D match, TRBD2 (6 bases). The CDR3 has 15 amino acids. Deletions cut 4 bases from V and 2 bases from J, with 15 bases between. CDR1 and CDR2 (germline): MGHDK, SYGVNS. CDR3 protein: CASSGAAGIPYEQYF. CDR3 DNA: TGTGCCAGCAGTGGGGCAGCGGGCATCCCCTACGAGCAGTACTTC.

This clonotype was seen a few times. This chain joins TRBV6-2 or TRBV6-3 and TRBJ1-1; D is unclear. The V gene lost 7 bases and the J gene lost 0 bases, with 21 bases spanning the gap. The CDR3 length is 17 residues. Germline V lookup: CDR1 MNHEY, CDR2 SVGEGT. The chain's CDR3 is CASTPWAGSSMNTEAFF. The DNA of the CDR3 is TGTGCCAGCACCCCCTGGGCAGGTTCCAGTATGAACACTGAAGCTTTCTTT.

The chain combines TRBV10-3 with TRBJ2-5, with TRBD2 identical over 8 bases. CDR1 ENHRY and CDR2 SYGVKD come from the germline V gene. The CDR3 sequence is 16 residues long. The J segment lost 11 bases and the V segment lost 3 bases, leaving 17 bases of the junction unmatched. In DNA, the CDR3 is TGTGCCATCAGTGACCCCGAGGAGCGGGGGTACAATGAGCAGTACTTC. Its translation is CAISDPEERGYNEQYF.

With regard to this clonotype: Since a much larger clone is just one base distant, this may be a read error. The rearrangement uses TRBV7-2 and TRBJ2-5, with 11 positions matching TRBD2. The J segment lost 11 bases and the V segment lost 5 bases, leaving 13 bases of the junction unmatched. Germline values: CDR1 SGHTA, CDR2 FQGNSA. The CDR3 loop spans 15 amino acids. CDR3 region: CASSARLAGSPEQYF. In nucleotides, the CDR3 is TGTGCCAGCAGCGCGCGACTAGCGGGGAGCCCTGAGCAGTACTTC.

Ten or more counts support this clonotype. The chain carries TRBV5-1 and TRBJ2-1, with 8 bases that match TRBD2. Germline lookup yields CDR1 SGHRS and CDR2 YFSETQ. The CDR3 loop spans 18 amino acids. Trimming cost V 4 bases and J 1 base; bases outside gene matches: 13. The DNA for the CDR3 is TGCGCCAGCAGCCCTCGGGGGGGTTTCAGGGGTTCCTACAATGAGCAGTTCTTC. Translation gives CASSPRGGFRGSYNEQFF.

Here the CDR3 DNA reads TGCAGCGCCAATCCGGGGATCAGCCCCAGGACCCAGTACTTC. The encoded protein is CSANPGISPRTQYF. The V call is TRBV29-1, the J call TRBJ2-5, with a weak D call TRBD2 (5 bases). This CDR3 has 14 amino acids. CDR1 SQVTM and CDR2 ANQGSEA come from the germline V gene. Trimming shortened V by 7 bases and J by 7 bases, and 22 bases separated the two germline ends.

In this sample, this clonotype turned up many times. The genes are TRBV27 and TRBJ2-7, with 8 bases identical to TRBD1. V lost 6 bases and J lost 1; bases outside the gene matches: 5. This CDR3 is 14 amino acids long. The germline V gene encodes CDR1 MNHEY and CDR2 SMNVEV (reference sequence). CDR3: CASRRRDRSYEQYF. The CDR3 DNA follows: TGTGCCAGCAGGCGCCGGGACAGGTCCTACGAGCAGTACTTC.

The chain joins TRBV14 to TRBJ2-3; D is unclear. In germline, CDR1 is SGHDN, CDR2 FVKESK. V lost 3 bases, J lost 0 bases, and 10 bases lay in between. This CDR3 region has 15 residues. CDR3 residues: CASSHLLASTDTQYF. In nucleotides, the CDR3 is TGTGCCAGCAGCCACCTATTAGCTAGCACAGATACGCAGTATTTT.

In this sample, this clonotype turned up many times. At one end, the junction sequence differs from germline, possibly due to a read error. The chain recombines TRBV4-3 with TRBJ2-3; 11 positions agree with TRBD2. CDR3 length: 15 residues. Looked up from germline, CDR1 is LGHNA and CDR2 is YSLEER. CDR3 DNA: TGTGCCAGCTCACCACTAGCGGGGGGCACAGATACGCAGTATTTT. Translation gives CASSPLAGGTDTQYF.

This clonotype showed up just a few times. This chain links TRBV7-9 with TRBJ2-2; TRBD1 matches 8 bases. V was pared by 5 bases and J by 4 bases, with 6 bases of the junction left unmatched. This CDR3 contains 15 residues. Looked up from germline, CDR1 is SEHNR and CDR2 is FQNEAQ (reference sequence). This chain's CDR3 is CASSRRQGSTGELFF. The DNA of the CDR3 is TGTGCCAGCAGCCGTCGACAGGGGTCCACCGGGGAGCTGTTTTTT.

This clonotype showed up just a few times. The CDR3 loop is CASSHTTSGAYNEQFF. As DNA, the CDR3 is TGCGCCAGCAGCCACACCACTAGCGGGGCCTACAATGAGCAGTTCTTC. The chain combines TRBV4-1 with TRBJ2-1; the match to TRBD2 covers 10 bases. This CDR3 contains 16 residues. Trimming removed 3 bases from V and 2 bases from J; junction bases left unmatched: 4. The germline V gene has CDR1 MGHRA and CDR2 YSYEKL.